Here is one T cell receptor beta chain with its context. Its antigen is as yet unknown. The data were obtained in a study of T cell responses to AZD1222 COVID-19 vaccine. Study-wide results and caveats: Two AZD1222 administrations were followed by greater Spike-specific TCR breadth and depth.

The method was immunoSEQ multiplex PCR; TCRdb's version includes in-frame clones alone and lacks a portion of them. This sample has 150,000 to 200,000 clones, with approximately 86% found just once. The CDR3 totals 14 residues. Germline CDR1 MNHEY, CDR2 SVGAGI. V was trimmed by 4 bases and J by 13 bases, leaving 20 bases between them. The chain employs TRBV6-5 and TRBJ2-4, with a tentative D call TRBD2 (6 bases). Sequencing was performed on peripheral blood, taken on day 0 of AZD1222 vaccination. The clonotype comes from an adult in good health. As DNA, the CDR3 is TGTGCCAGCAGTTCCCCTGTGTCTAGCGCGGGACAGTACTTC. It is translated as CASSSPVSSAGQYF.